This entry lists 15 T cell receptor beta chains sequenced from one sample in a study of chemoradiotherapy in HPV16-positive cancers. Sequencing used immunoSEQ multiplex PCR; TCRdb keeps in-frame clones, though not all of them. This sample yields 55,000 to 85,000 clones, of which 85% to 90% are seen a single time; under 4.5% belongs to the top ten. The sample was blood, taken from a patient who underwent chemoradiotherapy. All receptors derive from a human donor with HPV-associated anogenital cancer.

V usage is TRBV28 and J usage is TRBJ2-7, with 8 bases fitting TRBD1. This CDR3 contains 15 residues. Unmatched junction bases numbered 9, after V lost 3 bases and J lost 5 bases. CDR1 is MDHEN and CDR2 is SYDVKM in the germline V gene. Written as DNA, the CDR3 is TGTGCCAGCAGTTTCCTCGACAGGGGCCGGGACGAGCAGTACTTC. Translation: CASSFLDRGRDEQYF.

Only one count was recorded for this clone. The V and J genes are TRBV7-2 and TRBJ1-2; TRBD1 matches 7 bases. CDR1 is SGHTA, CDR2 FQGNSA, per germline. The ends lost 5 bases at V and 2 bases at J; junction bases unmatched: 8. This CDR3 has 15 residues. The CDR3 DNA is TGTGCCAGCAGCCAATGGGGGACAGAGAACTATGGCTACACCTTC. Its protein is CASSQWGTENYGYTF.

The chain recombines TRBV10-3 with TRBJ2-5; D might be TRBD2 (6 bases). TRBJ2-7 explains the end of the DNA better; the J call may be wrong. The germline V gene encodes CDR1 ENHRY and CDR2 SYGVKD. The CDR3 extends over 13 amino acids. The CDR3 protein is CAGRTGGDYEQYF. CDR3 DNA sequence: TGTGCCGGCCGGACCGGGGGAGACTACGAGCAGTACTTC.

This chain connects TRBV5-1 to TRBJ2-7; perhaps D is TRBD1 or TRBD2 (5 bases each). The V end was cut by 0 bases, the J end by 4 bases, with 14 bases between. Germline values: CDR1 SGHRS, CDR2 YFSETQ. This CDR3 contains 15 residues. The CDR3: CASSLASGTPYEQYF. Here the CDR3 DNA reads TGCGCCAGCAGCTTGGCCTCCGGGACGCCTTACGAGCAGTACTTC.

This clone was picked up a small number of times. V is TRBV29-1 and J is TRBJ2-2; no clear D. V gave up 5 bases and J gave up 0 bases, with 1 base separating them. CDR3 length equals 11 residues. CDR1 and CDR2 from the germline V gene are SQVTM and ANQGSEA. CDR3 in DNA: TGCAGCGTTTCGAACACCGGGGAGCTGTTTTTT. The encoded protein is CSVSNTGELFF.

V is TRBV10-2 and J is TRBJ2-5; a possible D gene is TRBD1 (5 bases). Between the trimmed V and J ends, which lost 7 bases and 2 bases, there was a span of 26 bases. The germline gives CDR1 WSHSY, CDR2 SAAADI. The CDR3 extends over 18 amino acids. In DNA, the CDR3 is TGCGCCAGCACCGCCAGTTACCTAGACGACAGACTTCAAGAGACCCAGTACTTC. Translation: CASTASYLDDRLQETQYF.

In the case of this clone: The junction departs from the called germline gene at one end, perhaps through a read error. The CDR3 is CASSLGQPNEKLFF. CDR3 DNA: TGCGCCAGCAGTTTGGGACAGCCTAATGAAAAACTGTTTTTT. V is TRBV5-1 and J is TRBJ1-4; 7 nucleotides match TRBD1. The CDR3 has 14 amino acids. In germline, CDR1 is SGHRS, CDR2 YFSETQ.

This sequence joins TRBV5-1 and TRBJ2-1, with 8 positions matching TRBD2. This CDR3 spans 15 amino acids. The V segment lost 3 bases and the J segment 5 bases; nucleotides outside the gene matches: 7. Germline CDR1 SGHRS, CDR2 YFSETQ. The CDR3 protein is CASSSLADLHNEQFF. The CDR3 DNA sequence: TGCGCCAGCAGCTCACTAGCGGACCTCCACAATGAGCAGTTCTTC.

This chain links TRBV30 with TRBJ1-2, with D possibly being TRBD1 (5 bases). The CDR3 spans 11 residues. Germline CDR1 GTSNPN, CDR2 SVGIG (reference sequence). The ends were cut back, 1 base at V and 7 bases at J, with 7 bases in the middle. The CDR3 sequence is CAWSEGSGYTF. CDR3 nucleotide sequence: TGTGCCTGGAGTGAGGGGTCTGGCTACACCTTC.

The chain couples TRBV4-1 to TRBJ1-3, with unresolved D. The germline gives CDR1 MGHRA, CDR2 YSYEKL. V was pared by 4 bases and J by 0 bases, with 10 bases between. The CDR3 runs to 15 residues. The CDR3 sequence is CASSPLFGSGNTIYF. DNA of the CDR3: TGCGCCAGCAGCCCCCTTTTCGGCTCTGGAAACACCATATATTTT.

The chain recombines TRBV4-2 with TRBJ1-5, with D tentatively TRBD1 (5 bases). Trimming pared 1 base from V and 6 bases from J, leaving 13 bases between. This CDR3 is 15 amino acids long. Germline CDR1 LGHNA, CDR2 YNFKEQ. DNA for the CDR3: TGTGCCAGCAGCCAAGTCTTCAGGGCGGGTCAGCCCCAGCATTTT. Translated, it gives CASSQVFRAGQPQHF.

The V gene is TRBV6-6, the J gene TRBJ2-3; D uncertain. V dropped 5 bases and J dropped 2 bases, with 14 bases sitting between them. The V gene's germline CDR1 is MNHNY and CDR2 SVGAGI (reference sequence). This CDR3 has 15 residues. This CDR3 reads CASSRLHYTTDTQYF. The CDR3, as DNA: TGTGCCAGCAGTCGACTCCACTATACCACAGATACGCAGTATTTT.

The chain carries TRBV7-9 and TRBJ2-2; 9 nucleotides align to TRBD1. Germline CDR1 SEHNR, CDR2 FQNEAQ (reference sequence). This CDR3 is built from 16 residues. Trimming at V came to 1 base and at J to 6 bases, leaving 6 bases not matched to a gene. For the CDR3, the DNA is TGTGCCAGCAGCTTAGGACTCAGACAGGGGGCCGGGGAGCTGTTTTTT. Encoded protein: CASSLGLRQGAGELFF.

CDR3 loop: CASRIGGGRTEAFF. The CDR3 DNA follows: TGTGCCAGCAGAATCGGGGGGGGGAGGACTGAAGCTTTCTTT. The chain is built from TRBV27 and TRBJ1-1; tentative D call: TRBD1 (5 bases). CDR1 and CDR2 (germline): MNHEY, SMNVEV (reference sequence). The ends were cut back, 6 bases at V and 5 bases at J, with 16 bases in the middle. The CDR3 is 14 amino acids.

The chain has TRBV7-6 and TRBJ2-7, with 11 bases identical to TRBD1. Germline assignment: CDR1 SGHVS and CDR2 FNYEAQ. Trimming took 5 bases from V and 3 from J; bases not matched to a gene: 3. This CDR3 is built from 14 residues. The CDR3 is CASSRTGGGYEQYF. The CDR3, as DNA: TGTGCCAGCAGCCGGACAGGGGGCGGCTACGAGCAGTACTTC.